This TCR beta chain was documented in a study of blood T cells in healthy people across ages. Study overall: The template switching approach captured approximately one barcoded beta molecule for every two T cells.

The second PCR ran about 7 to 12 cycles with a sample-barcoded 5' primer and J-beta primers. TCRdb itself ran the 5' RACE reads through MiXCR, one entry per CDR3 protein. Among about 1.5 million distinct CDR3 sequences listed, approximately 42% were seen once. This clonotype came up many times. The CDR3 runs 14 residues. With V trimmed by 4 bases and J by 2 bases, 1 base remained unmatched. Germline V CDR1 and CDR2: LGHNA, YNFKEQ. The source material was blood. The TCR sequence derives from a woman between 18 and 29 years old in good health. This rearrangement joins TRBV4-2 to TRBJ2-7, with 11 bases identical to TRBD2. The CDR3 protein is CASSPTSGAYEQYF. The CDR3 region has the DNA TGTGCCAGCAGCCCGACTAGCGGGGCCTACGAGCAGTACTTC.